One and the same sample provided the 26 T cell receptor beta chains below, sequenced in a study of OX40 agonist ivuxolimab in advanced cancers. Using immunoSEQ multiplex PCR, the repertoire was profiled, and TCRdb retains in-frame clones only, with some absent. The sample lists under 85,000 clones; approximately 92% were seen once. This specimen was CD4+ or CD8+ T cells sorted from blood, taken in a trial of the OX40 agonist ivuxolimab. Source of these receptors: an adult with an advanced solid tumor such as melanoma, head and neck, liver or kidney cancer.

The V call is TRBV6-5, the J call TRBJ2-3; 7 bases are shared with TRBD1. This CDR3 is 14 amino acids long. V was pared by 6 bases and J by 3 bases, with 6 bases of the junction left unmatched. The germline V gene encodes CDR1 MNHEY and CDR2 SVGAGI. CDR3 nucleotides: TGTGCCAGCAGGGAACAGGGGTTTACAGATACGCAGTATTTT. This codes for CASREQGFTDTQYF.

The rearrangement joins TRBV7-2 to TRBJ2-1; TRBD2 is a possible D gene (6 bases). Germline CDR1 reads SGHTA; CDR2 reads FQGNSA. CDR3 length: 15 amino acids. V gave up 1 base and J gave up 8 bases, with 15 bases separating them. Written as DNA, the CDR3 is TGTGCCAGCAGCTTAGTCACTAGCCGACGGGATGAGCAGTTCTTC. Translating it yields CASSLVTSRRDEQFF. Drawing the rest from reference TRBV7-2 and TRBJ2-1, the complete variable domain is GAGVSQSPSNKVTEKGKDVELRCDPISGHTALYWYRQSLGQGLEFLIYFQGNSAPDKSGLPSDRFSAERTGGSVSTLTIQRTQQEDSAVYLCASSLVTSRRDEQFFGPGTRLTVL.

This chain uses TRBV29-1 with TRBJ2-7, with 12 bases that match TRBD2. The V and J ends lost 6 bases and 1 base, in that order; junction bases with no gene match: 10. This CDR3 spans 16 amino acids. Germline assignment: CDR1 SQVTM and CDR2 ANQGSEA. The CDR3: CSVLTSGSWSSYEQYF. As DNA, the CDR3 is TGCAGCGTGCTGACTAGCGGGAGTTGGTCATCCTACGAGCAGTACTTC.

V usage is TRBV20-1 and J usage is TRBJ1-2; no clear D gene. CDR3 length equals 11 residues. The germline gives CDR1 DFQATT, CDR2 SNEGSKA (reference sequence). V lost 5 bases and J 5 bases, leaving 9 bases between the germline ends. DNA for the CDR3: TGCAGTGCTTCTGCGGGGTATGGCTACACCTTC. Translating it yields CSASAGYGYTF.

CDR3 DNA sequence: TGTGCCAGCAGAGGGACTGCTGCTCTCGGAAACACCATATATTTT. It encodes CASRGTAALGNTIYF. The chain is built from TRBV6-5 and TRBJ1-3, with D possibly matching TRBD1 (5 bases). Germline lookup yields CDR1 MNHEY and CDR2 SVGAGI. V was pared by 6 bases and J by 4 bases, with 16 bases between. The CDR3 has 15 residues.

The chain carries TRBV28 and TRBJ2-4; either TRBD1 or TRBD2 may supply D (5 bases each). V gave up 3 bases and J gave up 6 bases, with 12 bases separating them. The CDR3 loop spans 14 amino acids. In germline, CDR1 is MDHEN, CDR2 SYDVKM. The CDR3 reads CASSLRGPGNIQYF. The CDR3 bases are TGTGCCAGCAGTTTGAGGGGACCCGGAAACATTCAGTACTTC.

V and J are TRBV7-2 and TRBJ2-5, with D possibly being TRBD2 (5 bases). The assigned J gene may be wrong: the sequence end matches TRBJ2-7 better. Germline CDR1 and CDR2: SGHTA and FQGNSA. This CDR3 contains 14 residues. In DNA, the CDR3 is TGTGCCAGCAGCTTTCGGAGGAGCTCCTACGAGCAGTACTTC. It is translated as CASSFRRSSYEQYF.

The J gene is TRBJ2-4, the V gene TRBV5-1; D is undetermined. The CDR3 covers 14 residues. Germline CDR1 reads SGHRS; CDR2 reads YFSETQ. V lost 0 bases to trimming and J lost 1 base, with 5 bases between them. The CDR3 reads CASSLGAAKNIQYF. The CDR3 region has the DNA TGCGCCAGCAGCTTGGGGGCGGCCAAAAACATTCAGTACTTC.

This chain uses TRBV28 with TRBJ2-3; the D call may be TRBD1 or TRBD2 (5 bases each). From germline, CDR1 is MDHEN and CDR2 SYDVKM. The germline V and J ends were trimmed by 2 bases and 5 bases, with 17 bases remaining between them. There are 16 residues in the CDR3. CDR3 loop: CASSLGASRGRDTQYF. In DNA form, the CDR3 reads TGTGCCAGCAGTTTAGGGGCTTCACGGGGCCGAGATACGCAGTATTTT.

V usage is TRBV28 and J usage is TRBJ2-7; no clear D. V was pared by 8 bases and J by 0 bases, with 8 bases between. The CDR3 length is 12 residues. The germline CDR1 and CDR2 sequences are MDHEN and SYDVKM. CDR3 nucleotides: TGTGCCAGCGGGTCAGACTCCTACGAGCAGTACTTC. Its translation is CASGSDSYEQYF.

This sequence joins TRBV30 and TRBJ2-5; the match to TRBD2 covers 8 bases. The CDR3 is 13 residues long. The ends lost 4 bases at V and 2 bases at J; junction bases unmatched: 3. Germline V CDR1 and CDR2: GTSNPN, SVGIG (reference sequence). The CDR3 spells CAWTTSEQETQYF. The CDR3 nucleotides read TGTGCCTGGACGACTAGCGAACAAGAGACCCAGTACTTC.

Turning to this clone: At one end the junction does not follow the germline gene, possibly because of a read error. The chain carries TRBV18 and TRBJ1-2; 7 nucleotides match TRBD1. Germline V gene lookup returns CDR1 KGHSH and CDR2 LQKENI. This CDR3 contains 14 residues. CDR3 DNA: TGTGCCAGCTCCCCACAGGGGTCTAACTATGGCTACACCTTC. Translation gives CASSPQGSNYGYTF.

The chain carries TRBV18 and TRBJ2-5; 10 bases fit TRBD2. The J call could be wrong; TRBJ2-7 is a better fit for the DNA end. Per the germline V gene, CDR1 is KGHSH and CDR2 is LQKENI. This CDR3 has 15 amino acids. The CDR3 nucleotides read TGTGCCAGCTCACCAAGGAGCGGGAGGGCCGGCGAGCAGTACTTC. Translation: CASSPRSGRAGEQYF.

This sequence joins TRBV6-5 and TRBJ2-1, with TRBD2 as a possible D gene (6 bases). V was trimmed by 6 bases and J by 0 bases, leaving 12 bases between them. There are 15 residues in the CDR3. Per the germline V gene, CDR1 is MNHEY and CDR2 is SVGAGI. Here the CDR3 DNA reads TGTGCCAGCAGGGACTACACCAGCTCCTACAATGAGCAGTTCTTC. It yields the protein CASRDYTSSYNEQFF.

The J gene is TRBJ2-1, the V gene TRBV5-1; no clear D gene. V lost 3 bases to trimming and J lost 6 bases, with 10 bases between them. Germline loops: CDR1 SGHRS, CDR2 YFSETQ. The CDR3 is 13 amino acids. CDR3 sequence reads: CASSSIPGNEQFF. CDR3 nucleotides: TGCGCCAGCAGCTCTATCCCGGGCAATGAGCAGTTCTTC.

The CDR3 sequence: CASSLTLELAVNEQFF. CDR3 nucleotide sequence: TGTGCCAGCAGCTTAACCTTGGAACTAGCGGTTAATGAGCAGTTCTTC. This chain uses TRBV7-3 with TRBJ2-1, with 8 bases aligning to TRBD2. The V and J ends lost 0 bases and 7 bases, in that order; junction bases with no gene match: 8. CDR1 SGHTA and CDR2 FQGTGA come from the germline V gene. There are 16 residues in the CDR3.

The CDR3 sequence: CASSQDTTSGSYNEQFF. The CDR3 nucleotides are TGCGCCAGCAGCCAAGATACGACTAGCGGGAGTTACAATGAGCAGTTCTTC. The rearrangement links TRBV4-1 to TRBJ2-1, with 12 bases fitting TRBD2. The CDR3 is 17 amino acids. The V gene's germline CDR1 is MGHRA and CDR2 YSYEKL. V trimming: 0 bases; J trimming: 4 bases; junction bases outside the gene matches: 4.

This chain joins TRBV6-1 and TRBJ2-7; D is unresolved. The length of the CDR3 is 15 residues. CDR1 is MNHNS and CDR2 is SASEGT in the germline V gene. V was trimmed by 7 bases and J by 4 bases, leaving 20 bases between them. The CDR3 bases are TGTGCCAGCACGATCAGGATTAGGGATATTTACGAGCAGTACTTC. Amino acids: CASTIRIRDIYEQYF.

This chain links TRBV2 with TRBJ2-1; D is uncertain. V was trimmed by 8 bases and J by 8 bases, leaving 19 bases between them. This CDR3 has 14 residues. Germline V lookup: CDR1 SNHLY, CDR2 FYNNEI. This chain's CDR3 is CASLNGASSYEQFF. The CDR3 DNA reads TGTGCCAGCCTTAATGGCGCTAGTTCTTATGAGCAGTTCTTC.

This chain uses TRBV6-5 with TRBJ1-5; tentative D call: TRBD1 (6 bases). This CDR3 comprises 14 residues. Germline V gene lookup returns CDR1 MNHEY and CDR2 SVGAGI. Deletions cut 2 bases from V and 8 bases from J, with 13 bases between. The CDR3 sequence: CASSYRRGAEPQHF. DNA for the CDR3: TGTGCCAGCAGTTACCGTAGGGGGGCTGAGCCCCAGCATTTT.

V usage is TRBV5-4 and J usage is TRBJ2-1; perhaps TRBD1 as D (6 bases). Germline V gene lookup returns CDR1 SGHNT and CDR2 YYREEE (reference sequence). Trimming left V 0 bases short and J 6 bases short, with 16 bases between. The length of the CDR3 is 16 residues. The CDR3, as DNA: TGTGCCAGCAGCTTGGACAGTATGACACAGGGCAATGAGCAGTTCTTC. Residues: CASSLDSMTQGNEQFF.

The chain couples TRBV7-2 to TRBJ2-3; D gene uncertain. The V end was cut by 1 base, the J end by 5 bases, with 4 bases between. There are 12 residues in the CDR3. In germline, CDR1 is SGHTA, CDR2 FQGNSA. The CDR3 here is CASSLVEDTQYF. The CDR3 DNA follows: TGTGCCAGCAGCTTAGTGGAAGATACGCAGTATTTT.

In DNA form, the CDR3 reads TGTGCCAGCAGCGCACAGACTAGCGGGAAGCAGTTCTTC. This gives the protein CASSAQTSGKQFF. This sequence joins TRBV13 and TRBJ2-1; 11 nucleotides line up with TRBD2. V shed 5 bases and J 11 bases; nucleotides not matched to a gene: 5. The length of the CDR3 is 13 residues. The germline CDR1 and CDR2 sequences are PRHDT and FYEKMQ (reference sequence).

The genes are TRBV7-9 and TRBJ2-3; the D gene is possibly TRBD2 (7 bases). From germline, CDR1 is SEHNR and CDR2 FQNEAQ (reference sequence). The V and J ends lost 8 bases and 2 bases respectively, with 29 bases between them. The length of the CDR3 is 19 residues. CDR3 region: CASRGRLGGSGMSTDTQYF. The CDR3 region has the DNA TGTGCCAGCCGGGGGCGGCTGGGCGGGAGCGGCATGTCCACAGATACGCAGTATTTT.

The chain has TRBV7-9 and TRBJ2-7, with 8 bases fitting TRBD1. This CDR3 region has 17 residues. J lost 4 bases, V lost 1 base, and 12 bases had no gene match. CDR1 and CDR2 (germline): SEHNR, FQNEAQ (reference sequence). CDR3 in DNA: TGTGCCAGCAGCTTAGAGTCAGCCTGGACAGGGACGTACGAGCAGTACTTC. It translates to CASSLESAWTGTYEQYF.

The gene calls are TRBV2 and TRBJ2-1; 7 nucleotides align to TRBD2. J lost 6 bases, V lost 2 bases, and 4 bases had no gene match. Per the germline V gene, CDR1 is SNHLY and CDR2 is FYNNEI. The CDR3 has 14 residues. The CDR3 loop is CASSELAVSNEQFF. The CDR3 nucleotides read TGTGCCAGCAGTGAACTAGCGGTTTCCAATGAGCAGTTCTTC.